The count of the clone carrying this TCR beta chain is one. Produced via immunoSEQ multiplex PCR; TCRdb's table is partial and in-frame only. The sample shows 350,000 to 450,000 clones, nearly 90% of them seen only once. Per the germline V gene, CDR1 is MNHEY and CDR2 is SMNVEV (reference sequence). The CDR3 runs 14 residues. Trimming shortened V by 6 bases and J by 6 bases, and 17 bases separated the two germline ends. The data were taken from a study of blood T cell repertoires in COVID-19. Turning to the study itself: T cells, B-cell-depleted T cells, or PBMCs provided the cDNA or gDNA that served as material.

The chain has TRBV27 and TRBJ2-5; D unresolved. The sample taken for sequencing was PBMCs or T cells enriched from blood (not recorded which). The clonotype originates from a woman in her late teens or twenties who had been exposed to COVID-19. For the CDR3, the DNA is TGTGCCAGCAGCCCGAACCACCTAATTCAGACCCAGTACTTC. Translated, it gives CASSPNHLIQTQYF.